The sequence of this T cell receptor (beta chain) was determined in a study of blood T cell repertoires in COVID-19. Study-level background: Researchers got acute and convalescent COVID-19 samples from the United States, Italy and Spain. The cDNA or gDNA used as material had been derived from T cells, B-cell-depleted T cells, or PBMCs.

Profiling relied on immunoSEQ multiplex PCR, and the TCRdb table lists in-frame clones only, not all of them. This table has roughly 120,000 clones, about 79% appearing once. CDR3 length: 16 amino acids. Trimming shortened V by 10 bases and J by 6 bases, and 28 bases separated the two germline ends. Germline assignment: CDR1 SNHLY and CDR2 FYNNEI. V is TRBV2 and J is TRBJ2-7; D perhaps matches TRBD1 (5 bases). The source is a woman aged 80 or over with acute or convalescent COVID-19. Specimen: peripheral blood. This CDR3 is CATLNEMAPRVGEQYF. The CDR3 DNA sequence: TGTGCCACCCTTAATGAGATGGCCCCCAGGGTTGGCGAGCAGTACTTC.